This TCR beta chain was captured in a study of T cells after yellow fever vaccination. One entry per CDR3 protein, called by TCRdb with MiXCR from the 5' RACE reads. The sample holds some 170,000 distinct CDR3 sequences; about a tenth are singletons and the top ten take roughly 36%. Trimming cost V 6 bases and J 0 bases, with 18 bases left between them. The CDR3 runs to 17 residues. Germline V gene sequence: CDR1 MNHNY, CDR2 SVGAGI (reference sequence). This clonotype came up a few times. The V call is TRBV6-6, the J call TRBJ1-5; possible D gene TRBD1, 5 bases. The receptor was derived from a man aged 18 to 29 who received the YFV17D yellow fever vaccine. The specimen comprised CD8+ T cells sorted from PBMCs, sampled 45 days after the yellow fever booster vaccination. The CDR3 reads CASSAGTQVYSNQPQHF. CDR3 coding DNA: TGTGCCAGCAGCGCCGGGACGCAAGTCTATAGCAATCAGCCCCAGCATTTT.